The rows below give T cell receptor beta chains drawn from one sample of a study of pediatric ulcerative colitis. Some clones are missing from TCRdb's copy, which holds only in-frame ones; the method was immunoSEQ multiplex PCR. This sample yields 30,000 or so clones, of which almost 85% are seen a single time; approximately 4.3% belongs to the top ten. The sample consisted of blood. The receptors originated from a boy between 10 and 17 years old with severe ulcerative colitis. Each CDR3 is given with its conserved first and last residue. D genes are given only for firm matches. Part of the rows lack a size; the others show once, few, many or a class for expanded clones.

TRBV7-8,TRBD1,-,TRBJ1-6,CASSPFGGKDRVSSPLHF,TGTGCCAGCAGCCCTTTCGGCGGTAAGGACAGGGTCTCTTCACCCCTCCACTTT
TRBV9,-,-,TRBJ2-2,CASSVNSAGELFF,TGTGCCAGCAGCGTCAATAGCGCCGGGGAGCTGTTTTTT
TRBV6-5,-,once,TRBJ2-3,CASSYQGANTDTQYF,TGTGCCAGCAGTTATCAGGGAGCAAACACAGATACGCAGTATTTT
TRBV30,-,-,TRBJ1-4,CAWSVREKLFF,TGTGCCTGGAGTGTACGAGAAAAACTGTTTTTT
TRBV30,-,once,TRBJ1-2,CAWSGGVHGYTF,TGTGCCTGGAGTGGAGGGGTCCATGGCTACACCTTC
TRBV19,TRBD1,-,TRBJ2-1,CASSIVYRGLPPEQFF,TGTGCCAGTAGTATAGTCTACAGGGGGCTCCCCCCGGAGCAGTTCTTC
TRBV6-1,-,-,TRBJ1-2,CASSESQNYGYTF,TGTGCCAGCAGTGAATCGCAGAACTATGGCTACACCTTC
TRBV11-2,-,-,TRBJ1-6,CASSWDNSLNSPLHF,TGTGCCAGCAGCTGGGATAACTCCCTTAATTCACCCCTCCACTTT
TRBV6-5,-,-,TRBJ1-2,CASSYNDGGYTF,TGTGCCAGCAGTTACAACGATGGCGGCTACACCTTC
TRBV5-6,TRBD1,-,TRBJ2-7,CASSLAGTVREQYF,TGTGCCAGCAGCTTGGCCGGGACAGTAAGGGAGCAGTACTTC
TRBV30,-,-,TRBJ1-2,CAWRRQALDYGYTF,TGTGCCTGGAGGCGACAGGCCCTCGACTATGGCTACACCTTC
TRBV5-1,TRBD1,-,TRBJ1-1,CASSLGQGALAEAFF,TGCGCCAGCAGCTTGGGACAGGGGGCTTTGGCTGAAGCTTTCTTT
TRBV5-5,TRBD1,-,TRBJ1-6,CASSPQAWSSGGWDSPLHF,TGTGCCAGCAGTCCCCAAGCTTGGTCGTCAGGGGGCTGGGATTCACCCCTCCACTTT
TRBV15,TRBD1,-,TRBJ2-7,CATSSGQGGNSYEQYF,TGTGCCACCAGCTCCGGACAGGGGGGTAACTCCTACGAGCAGTACTTC
TRBV29-1,-,-,TRBJ1-1,CSARALGSEAFF,TGCAGCGCGCGGGCCTTAGGATCTGAAGCTTTCTTT
TRBV10-1,-,-,TRBJ1-5,CARGNQPQHF,TGCGCCAGGGGGAATCAGCCCCAGCATTTT
TRBV27,TRBD1,-,TRBJ1-2,CASSSLGQGSYGYTF,TGTGCCAGCAGTTCGCTCGGACAGGGGAGCTATGGCTACACCTTC
TRBV4-1,TRBD1,-,TRBJ1-2,CASSTPGGLVYGYTF,TGCGCCAGCAGCACCCCAGGGGGGTTAGTCTATGGCTACACCTTC
TRBV7-9,TRBD1,-,TRBJ1-5,CASSLADRENQPQHF,TGTGCCAGCAGCTTAGCCGACAGGGAAAATCAGCCCCAGCATTTT
TRBV11-2,TRBD1,-,TRBJ2-5,CASSSHRQGRQTQYF,TGTGCCAGCAGCTCCCACAGACAGGGGCGGCAGACCCAGTACTTC
TRBV27,-,once,TRBJ1-2,CASSPRGNHGYTF,TGTGCCAGCAGTCCGAGGGGTAACCATGGCTACACCTTC
TRBV5-1,-,-,TRBJ2-3,CASSLSGEDTQYF,TGCGCCAGCAGTCTGTCCGGGGAAGATACGCAGTATTTT
TRBV19,TRBD1,-,TRBJ1-5,CASSIRGQGSNQPQHF,TGTGCCAGTAGTATTAGGGGACAGGGAAGCAATCAGCCCCAGCATTTT
TRBV29-1,-,-,TRBJ1-1,CSVDSGAANTEAFF,TGCAGCGTTGATTCTGGCGCAGCCAACACTGAAGCTTTCTTT
TRBV2,TRBD1,-,TRBJ2-2,CASSDRAGGGELFF,TGTGCCAGCAGTGACAGGGCAGGGGGCGGGGAGCTGTTTTTT
TRBV11-2,-,-,TRBJ1-1,CASSLGGGREAFF,TGTGCCAGCAGCTTAGGGGGGGGCCGGGAAGCTTTCTTT
TRBV4-3,-,-,TRBJ1-2,CASSQRRGAQWSMSYYGYTF,TGCGCCAGCAGCCAAAGGAGGGGCGCACAGTGGAGTATGAGCTACTATGGCTACACCTTC
TRBV7-2,-,-,TRBJ2-3,CASSPQTSTDTQYF,TGTGCCAGCAGCCCCCAGACTAGCACAGATACGCAGTATTTT
TRBV6-4,TRBD2,few,TRBJ2-3,CASSSGGTDTQYF,TGTGCCAGCAGTAGCGGGGGCACAGATACGCAGTATTTT
TRBV6-4,TRBD2,-,TRBJ2-1,CASSDSEGLAGGPNEQFF,TGTGCCAGCAGTGACTCAGAGGGTCTAGCGGGGGGGCCGAATGAGCAGTTCTTC
TRBV7-9,-,few,TRBJ1-5,CASSPLNQPQHF,TGTGCCAGCAGCCCACTAAATCAGCCCCAGCATTTT
TRBV6-5,-,-,TRBJ1-1,CASSYWDPRSDTEAFF,TGTGCCAGCAGTTACTGGGATCCTCGGAGCGACACTGAAGCTTTCTTT
TRBV7-2,TRBD2,-,TRBJ2-2,CASSRQAMAGVTGELFF,TGTGCCAGCAGCCGACAAGCTATGGCGGGGGTGACCGGGGAGCTGTTTTTT
TRBV5-1,-,-,TRBJ2-2,CASSFRDHPNTGELFF,TGCGCCAGCAGCTTCCGGGACCACCCGAACACCGGGGAGCTGTTTTTT
TRBV10-1,-,-,TRBJ1-6,CASSEPPTDYNVTLHF,TGCGCCAGCAGTGAACCTCCTACAGACTATAATGTCACCCTCCACTTT
TRBV5-5,-,once,TRBJ2-7,CASSLDGSNYEQYF,TGTGCCAGCAGCTTGGATGGCAGTAACTACGAGCAGTACTTC
TRBV7-9,-,-,TRBJ1-2,CASRPTGPLYGYTF,TGTGCCAGCAGACCTACGGGACCGCTCTATGGCTACACCTTC
TRBV7-3,TRBD2,-,TRBJ2-5,CASSLLAGGKETQYF,TGTGCCAGCAGCTTACTAGCGGGGGGAAAAGAGACCCAGTACTTC
TRBV29-1,TRBD1,-,TRBJ1-2,CSVAQGQQANYGYTF,TGCAGCGTTGCCCAGGGACAGCAAGCTAACTATGGCTACACCTTC